A single sample is the source of the 32 T cell receptor beta chains below, sequenced in a study of cytomegalovirus exposure and HLA in healthy donors. Primers for the PCR totalled 60 Vbeta and 13 Jbeta. The data were produced by immunoSEQ multiplex PCR, yet TCRdb's version contains in-frame clones alone and is incomplete. The sample lists 100,000 or so clones, approximately 76% occurring once. Specimen: PBMCs. The receptors were gathered from a man aged 25-45 years in good health and CMV-seropositive.

The rearrangement joins TRBV6-6 to TRBJ1-2; D possibly corresponds to TRBD1 (5 bases). V was cut by 1 base and J by 6 bases, with 9 bases left in between. CDR3 length: 13 amino acids. Germline CDR1 reads MNHNY; CDR2 reads SVGAGI (reference sequence). In DNA form, the CDR3 reads TGTGCCAGCAGTTACTTCGGAGGGGATGGCTACACCTTC. As protein: CASSYFGGDGYTF.

V gene TRBV5-1 combines with J gene TRBJ2-2; 12 bases map to TRBD1. Trimming cost V 7 bases and J 4 bases; bases outside gene matches: 2. Germline V gene lookup returns CDR1 SGHRS and CDR2 YFSETQ. This CDR3 region has 14 residues. CDR3 nucleotide sequence: TGCGCCAGCTCGGGACAGGGGGCCACCGGGGAGCTGTTTTTT. This translates into CASSGQGATGELFF.

The V call is TRBV28, the J call TRBJ2-5; TRBD2 matches at 8 bases. The germline CDR1 and CDR2 sequences are MDHEN and SYDVKM. The trim removed 8 bases at V and 2 bases at J, leaving 4 bases unmatched. The CDR3 runs to 13 residues. CDR3 amino acids: CASGTSGQETQYF. DNA for the CDR3: TGTGCCAGCGGTACTAGCGGACAAGAGACCCAGTACTTC. Using reference TRBV28 and TRBJ2-5 for the parts outside the CDR3, the full variable domain is DVKVTQSSRYLVKRTGEKVFLECVQDMDHENMFWYRQDPGLGLRLIYFSYDVKMKEKGDIPEGYSVSREKKERFSLILESASTNQTSMYLCASGTSGQETQYFGPGTRLLVL.

This sequence joins TRBV5-1 and TRBJ1-1, with 8 bases identical to TRBD1. In germline, CDR1 is SGHRS, CDR2 YFSETQ. The CDR3 is 16 amino acids. The V and J ends lost 3 bases and 5 bases, in that order; junction bases with no gene match: 12. The CDR3, as DNA: TGCGCCAGCAGCTCCCATTTCGGGACAGGTGGTACTGAAGCTTTCTTT. Residues: CASSSHFGTGGTEAFF.

This sequence joins TRBV5-1 and TRBJ1-1, with 7 bases aligning to TRBD1. Germline V gene data show CDR1 as SGHRS and CDR2 as YFSETQ. The CDR3 is 15 amino acids. The junction had 5 bases not matched to a gene; V was cut back by 3 bases and J by 0 bases. CDR3 DNA sequence: TGCGCCAGCAGCTCACCAGGGGGGATGAACACTGAAGCTTTCTTT. Translated, it gives CASSSPGGMNTEAFF. The whole variable domain, filled in from reference TRBV5-1 and TRBJ1-1, reads KAGVTQTPRYLIKTRGQQVTLSCSPISGHRSVSWYQQTPGQGLQFLFEYFSETQRNKGNFPGRFSGRQFSNSRSEMNVSTLELGDSALYLCASSSPGGMNTEAFFGQGTRLTVV.

The chain combines TRBV5-6 with TRBJ2-7; D is possibly TRBD2 (5 bases). Germline lookup yields CDR1 SGHDT and CDR2 YYEEEE. The V end lost 0 bases, the J end lost 1 base, and 14 bases lay between the germline ends. The CDR3 has 16 residues. The CDR3, as DNA: TGTGCCAGCAGCTTGGGGTCGGGATCCCCATCCTACGAGCAGTACTTC. As protein: CASSLGSGSPSYEQYF.

The rearrangement joins TRBV5-1 to TRBJ1-1; TRBD1 is a possible D gene (5 bases). The germline gives CDR1 SGHRS, CDR2 YFSETQ. The ends were cut back, 0 bases at V and 1 base at J, with 10 bases in the middle. CDR3 length equals 15 residues. The CDR3 region is CASSLGQQRNTEAFF. Written as DNA, the CDR3 is TGCGCCAGCAGCTTGGGACAGCAGCGGAACACTGAAGCTTTCTTT.

The chain joins TRBV6-5 to TRBJ2-5, with D maybe TRBD2 (6 bases). Germline lookup yields CDR1 MNHEY and CDR2 SVGAGI. The CDR3 spans 15 residues. Between the trimmed V and J ends, which lost 7 bases and 6 bases, there was a span of 21 bases. The CDR3 loop reads CASKFGTGFLQTQYF. DNA for the CDR3: TGTGCCAGCAAATTCGGGACTGGGTTTCTGCAGACCCAGTACTTC.

The V call is TRBV19, the J call TRBJ2-3; 7 nucleotides match TRBD1. CDR3 length equals 14 residues. The V and J ends lost 4 bases and 2 bases, in that order; junction bases with no gene match: 3. CDR1 LNHDA and CDR2 SQIVND come from the germline V gene (reference sequence). CDR3 DNA sequence: TGTGCCAGTAGTAGGACAGGCAACACAGATACGCAGTATTTT. Translated, it gives CASSRTGNTDTQYF.

The chain is built from TRBV4-3 and TRBJ2-7; 14 nucleotides line up with TRBD2. Per the germline V gene, CDR1 is LGHNA and CDR2 is YSLEER. The J segment lost 4 bases and the V segment lost 3 bases, leaving 5 bases of the junction unmatched. This CDR3 has 16 amino acids. The CDR3 sequence: CASSQGGLAGEYEQYF. As DNA, the CDR3 is TGCGCCAGCAGCCAGGGGGGACTAGCGGGAGAGTACGAGCAGTACTTC.

The V gene is TRBV5-6, the J gene TRBJ2-5; no reliable D call. V dropped 0 bases and J dropped 1 base, with 10 bases sitting between them. CDR1 SGHDT and CDR2 YYEEEE come from the germline V gene. This CDR3 is built from 15 residues. CDR3 DNA sequence: TGTGCCAGCAGCTTGGCCGGAGCCTTCCAAGAGACCCAGTACTTC. It specifies CASSLAGAFQETQYF.

This clone was recorded once. V and J are TRBV6-6 and TRBJ2-5; 10 nucleotides align to TRBD1. The CDR3 loop spans 15 amino acids. The germline gives CDR1 MNHNY, CDR2 SVGAGI (reference sequence). J was trimmed by 2 bases and V by 6 bases; bases with no gene match: 6. The CDR3: CASSPGDRGQETQYF. The CDR3 coding sequence is TGTGCCAGCAGCCCCGGGGACAGGGGTCAAGAGACCCAGTACTTC.

The rearrangement links TRBV4-1 to TRBJ2-3; maybe TRBD1 (6 bases). There are 14 residues in the CDR3. The V gene lost 4 bases and the J gene lost 4 bases, with 12 bases spanning the gap. The germline gives CDR1 MGHRA, CDR2 YSYEKL. CDR3 region: CASSPTGIPDTQYF. The CDR3, as DNA: TGCGCCAGCAGCCCTACAGGGATTCCAGATACGCAGTATTTT.

The chain has TRBV7-9 and TRBJ2-5, with D possibly being TRBD1 or TRBD2 (5 bases each). V was pared by 6 bases and J by 3 bases, with 11 bases between. Germline V CDR1 and CDR2: SEHNR, FQNEAQ (reference sequence). This CDR3 has 13 amino acids. The CDR3 coding sequence is TGTGCCAGCAGTTTACAGGAGGAAGAGACCCAGTACTTC. Translated, it gives CASSLQEEETQYF.

Only one count was recorded for this clone. The rearrangement links TRBV5-6 to TRBJ2-1; D might be TRBD2 (6 bases). V was trimmed by 6 bases and J by 5 bases, leaving 15 bases between them. The germline V gene has CDR1 SGHDT and CDR2 YYEEEE. The CDR3 spans 14 residues. The CDR3 DNA is TGTGCCAGCATCCAGAGATCGGGGGACAATGAGCAGTTCTTC. Amino acid sequence: CASIQRSGDNEQFF.

The genes are TRBV5-4 and TRBJ2-7, with D possibly matching TRBD1 (5 bases). The CDR3 loop spans 13 amino acids. Per germline, CDR1 SGHNT and CDR2 YYREEE (reference sequence). The V and J ends lost 4 bases and 2 bases respectively, with 10 bases between them. The CDR3 nucleotides are TGTGCCAGCAGCCCGGACACAGCCTACGAGCAGTACTTC. Residues: CASSPDTAYEQYF.

This clone was found a few times. The chain employs TRBV12-5 and TRBJ1-3; D remains ambiguous. V gave up 7 bases and J gave up 0 bases, with 10 bases separating them. The CDR3 totals 14 residues. The germline V gene encodes CDR1 LGHNT and CDR2 FRNRAP. The CDR3 region is CASEVLSSGNTIYF. The CDR3 nucleotides read TGTGCTAGTGAAGTGTTGAGCTCTGGAAACACCATATATTTT.

Regarding this clone: One end of the junction is discordant with germline, which a read error may explain. The chain joins TRBV28 to TRBJ2-2; no definite D call. The CDR3 contains 13 residues. The germline CDR1 and CDR2 sequences are MDHEN and SYDVKM. The chain's CDR3 is CASSLENSGELFF. CDR3 sequence (DNA): TGTGCCAGCAGTCTGGAGAACTCCGGGGAGCTGTTTTTT. Supplemented by reference TRBV28 and TRBJ2-2, the full variable domain reads DVKVTQSSRYLVKRTGEKVFLECVQDMDHENMFWYRQDPGLGLRLIYFSYDVKMKEKGDIPEGYSVSREKKERFSLILESASTNQTSMYLCASSLENSGELFFGEGSRLTVL.

This clone was counted only a few times. The V gene is TRBV29-1, the J gene TRBJ1-1; D not certain. The germline V and J ends were trimmed by 4 bases and 0 bases, with 6 bases remaining between them. This CDR3 is built from 12 residues. CDR1 is SQVTM, CDR2 ANQGSEA, per germline. The CDR3 spells CSVVPVNTEAFF. The CDR3 region has the DNA TGCAGCGTTGTACCGGTGAACACTGAAGCTTTCTTT. Full variable domain (remainder filled in from reference TRBV29-1 and TRBJ1-1): SAVISQKPSRDICQRGTSLTIQCQVDSQVTMMFWYRQQPGQSLTLIATANQGSEATYESGFVIDKFPISRPNLTFSTLTVSNMSPEDSSIYLCSVVPVNTEAFFGQGTRLTVV.

V and J are TRBV6-1 and TRBJ1-2, with D possibly matching TRBD1 (5 bases). Trimming took off 10 bases at V and 2 bases at J, with 20 bases between the two ends. This CDR3 comprises 15 residues. CDR1 and CDR2 (germline): MNHNS, SASEGT. CDR3 sequence: CATRDRAPMNYGYTF. CDR3 coding DNA: TGTGCCACCCGAGACAGAGCCCCTATGAACTATGGCTACACCTTC.

This chain links TRBV7-8 with TRBJ2-7; 7 nucleotides match TRBD1. The germline V gene encodes CDR1 SGHVS and CDR2 FQNEAQ. The CDR3 loop spans 14 amino acids. Unmatched junction bases numbered 7, after V lost 5 bases and J lost 3 bases. The CDR3: CASSVDRVNYEQYV. Here the CDR3 DNA reads TGTGCCAGCAGCGTCGACAGGGTGAACTACGAGCAGTACGTC.

The chain employs TRBV28 and TRBJ2-2; TRBD2 matches at 11 bases. The CDR3 has 16 residues. CDR1 and CDR2 from the germline V gene are MDHEN and SYDVKM. V shed 5 bases, J shed 5 bases, and the junction held 7 bases outside the gene matches. CDR3 sequence: CASSLTGTSGTGELFF. CDR3 coding DNA: TGTGCCAGCAGTCTAACCGGGACTAGCGGAACCGGGGAGCTGTTTTTT.

This chain links TRBV7-2 with TRBJ2-5, with D possibly TRBD1 on 5 matching bases. The J call is in doubt because the DNA end fits TRBJ2-7 better. The CDR3 is 13 amino acids. The germline CDR1 and CDR2 sequences are SGHTA and FQGNSA. This CDR3 is CASSFSQEFEQYF. The DNA for the CDR3 is TGTGCCAGCAGCTTCTCACAGGAGTTCGAGCAGTACTTC.

The chain links TRBV6-1 to TRBJ2-2, with D perhaps matching TRBD2 (5 bases). V lost 5 bases and J lost 5, with 15 bases in between. Looked up from germline, CDR1 is MNHNS and CDR2 is SASEGT. This CDR3 comprises 15 residues. The CDR3 DNA reads as TGTGCCAGCAGTCCCGAGACCGGAGGAACCGGGGAGCTGTTTTTT. This translates into CASSPETGGTGELFF.

The chain couples TRBV29-1 to TRBJ2-1; perhaps TRBD1 as D (5 bases). This CDR3 spans 14 amino acids. The V end was cut by 4 bases, the J end by 0 bases, with 10 bases between. Per germline, CDR1 SQVTM and CDR2 ANQGSEA. CDR3 in amino acids: CSVGGVSSYNEQFF. DNA of the CDR3: TGCAGCGTTGGGGGCGTCAGCTCCTACAATGAGCAGTTCTTC.

This clone has only a few counts. The CDR3 DNA follows: TGTGCCAGCAGTCTACAGACGGGGGTTGGCTACACCTTC. Translation: CASSLQTGVGYTF. The V gene is TRBV6-1, the J gene TRBJ1-2; D may be TRBD1 (5 bases). The length of the CDR3 is 13 residues. Trimming removed 5 bases from V and 7 bases from J, with 14 bases in between. The germline V gene encodes CDR1 MNHNS and CDR2 SASEGT.

This clone is medium-sized in the sample. V gene TRBV6-6 combines with J gene TRBJ2-1; D is undetermined. The CDR3 contains 12 residues. Germline CDR1 MNHNY, CDR2 SVGAGI (reference sequence). Trimming stripped 2 bases from V and 7 bases from J, with 6 bases between. CDR3 sequence reads: CASSYVQNEQFF. The CDR3 region has the DNA TGTGCCAGCAGTTACGTCCAGAATGAGCAGTTCTTC.

V usage is TRBV27 and J usage is TRBJ2-1; 7 bases are shared with TRBD1. V lost 5 bases to trimming and J lost 2 bases; unmatched junction nucleotides: 9. Looked up from germline, CDR1 is MNHEY and CDR2 is SMNVEV (reference sequence). The CDR3 has 16 amino acids. DNA for the CDR3: TGTGCCAGCAGTCCCACCGACAGGGTCGCCTACAATGAGCAGTTCTTC. Translated, it gives CASSPTDRVAYNEQFF.

This CDR3 is CASGLGGRYEQYF. Written as DNA, the CDR3 is TGTGCCAGCGGGTTGGGGGGGCGCTACGAGCAGTACTTC. This chain joins TRBV27 and TRBJ2-7, with D perhaps TRBD2 (7 bases). Trimming left V 8 bases short and J 3 bases short, with 14 bases between. The CDR3 totals 13 residues. Germline V gene sequence: CDR1 MNHEY, CDR2 SMNVEV (reference sequence).

J is TRBJ2-6 and V is TRBV7-9, with 7 bases that match TRBD1. The CDR3 is 19 amino acids. CDR1 and CDR2 from the germline V gene are SEHNR and FQNEAQ (reference sequence). J lost 0 bases, V lost 1 base, and 9 bases had no gene match. CDR3 in amino acids: CASSLGGRTGFSGANVLTF. In DNA form, the CDR3 reads TGTGCCAGCAGCTTAGGTGGTAGGACAGGTTTCTCTGGGGCCAACGTCCTGACTTTC.

This chain uses TRBV19 with TRBJ2-6; possibly TRBD1 for D (5 bases). CDR1 is LNHDA and CDR2 is SQIVND in the germline V gene (reference sequence). This CDR3 is 16 amino acids long. Trimming left V 7 bases short and J 2 bases short, with 15 bases between. The CDR3 DNA reads as TGTGCCAGTACCCTCGGGCCAGGGACTGGGGCCAACGTCCTGACTTTC. It is translated as CASTLGPGTGANVLTF.

The J gene is TRBJ1-4, the V gene TRBV28, with 10 bases lining up with TRBD1. The germline V gene has CDR1 MDHEN and CDR2 SYDVKM. The CDR3 totals 13 residues. Trimming removed 8 bases from V and 8 bases from J; junction bases left unmatched: 5. CDR3 nucleotide sequence: TGTGCCAGCTCTAGGGGACAGGGGGAAAAACTGTTTTTT. This encodes CASSRGQGEKLFF.